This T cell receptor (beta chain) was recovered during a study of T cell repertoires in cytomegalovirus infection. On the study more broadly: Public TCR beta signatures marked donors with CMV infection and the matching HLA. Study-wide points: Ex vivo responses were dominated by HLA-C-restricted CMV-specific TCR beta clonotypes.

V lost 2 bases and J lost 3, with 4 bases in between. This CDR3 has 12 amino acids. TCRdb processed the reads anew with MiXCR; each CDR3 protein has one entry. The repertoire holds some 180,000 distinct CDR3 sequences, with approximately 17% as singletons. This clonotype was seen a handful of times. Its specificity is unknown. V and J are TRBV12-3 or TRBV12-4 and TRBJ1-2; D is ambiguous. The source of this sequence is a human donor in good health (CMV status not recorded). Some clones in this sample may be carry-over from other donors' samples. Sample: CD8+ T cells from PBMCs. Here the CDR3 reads CASSLRDYGYTF. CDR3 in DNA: TGTGCCAGCAGTTTAAGGGACTATGGCTACACCTTC.